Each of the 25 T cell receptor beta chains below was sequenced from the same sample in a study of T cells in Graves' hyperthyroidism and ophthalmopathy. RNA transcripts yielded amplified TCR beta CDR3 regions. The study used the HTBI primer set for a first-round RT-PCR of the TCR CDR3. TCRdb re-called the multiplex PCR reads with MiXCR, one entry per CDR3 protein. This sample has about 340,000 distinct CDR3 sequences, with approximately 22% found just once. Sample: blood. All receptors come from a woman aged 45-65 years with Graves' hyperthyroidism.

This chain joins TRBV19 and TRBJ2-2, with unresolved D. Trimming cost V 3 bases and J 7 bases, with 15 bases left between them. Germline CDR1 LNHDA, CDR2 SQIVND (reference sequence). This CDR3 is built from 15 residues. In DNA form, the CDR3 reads TGTGCCAGTAGTATCCCCCCAGTTCAAAGCGGGGAGCTGTTTTTT. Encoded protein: CASSIPPVQSGELFF. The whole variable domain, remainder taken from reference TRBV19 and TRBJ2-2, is DGGITQSPKYLFRKEGQNVTLSCEQNLNHDAMYWYRQDPGQGLRLIYYSQIVNDFQKGDIAEGYSVSREKKESFPLTVTSAQKNPTAFYLCASSIPPVQSGELFFGEGSRLTVL.

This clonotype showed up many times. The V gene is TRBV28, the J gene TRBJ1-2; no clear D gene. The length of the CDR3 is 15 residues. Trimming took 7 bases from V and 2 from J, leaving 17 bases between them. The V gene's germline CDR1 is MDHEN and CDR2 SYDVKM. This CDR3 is CASTTGLAGNYGYTF. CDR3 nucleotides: TGTGCCAGCACCACGGGTCTAGCGGGAAACTATGGCTACACCTTC.

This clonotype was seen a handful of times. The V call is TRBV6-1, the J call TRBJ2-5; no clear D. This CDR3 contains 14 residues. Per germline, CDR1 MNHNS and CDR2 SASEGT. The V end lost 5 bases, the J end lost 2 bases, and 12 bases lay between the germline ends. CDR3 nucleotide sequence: TGTGCCAGCAGTCCCCTGGGTAGACAAGAGACCCAGTACTTC. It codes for CASSPLGRQETQYF.

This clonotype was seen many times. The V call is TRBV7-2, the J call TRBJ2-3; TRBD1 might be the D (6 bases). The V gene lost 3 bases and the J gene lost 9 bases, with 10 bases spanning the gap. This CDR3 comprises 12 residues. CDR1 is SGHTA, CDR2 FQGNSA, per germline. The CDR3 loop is CASSFTGLTQYF. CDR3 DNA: TGTGCCAGCAGCTTCACAGGGCTAACGCAGTATTTT.

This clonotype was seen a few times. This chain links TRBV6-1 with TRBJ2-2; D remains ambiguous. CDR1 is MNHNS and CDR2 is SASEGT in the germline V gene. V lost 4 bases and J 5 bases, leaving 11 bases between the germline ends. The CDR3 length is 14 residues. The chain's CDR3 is CASSGWGRTGELFF. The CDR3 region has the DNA TGTGCCAGCAGTGGTTGGGGAAGGACCGGGGAGCTGTTTTTT.

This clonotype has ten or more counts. This CDR3 is CASSEGTGVDEQYF. CDR3 DNA: TGCGCCAGCAGTGAGGGGACAGGGGTCGACGAGCAGTACTTC. This rearrangement joins TRBV10-1 to TRBJ2-7, with 10 bases that match TRBD1. J was trimmed by 5 bases and V by 2 bases; bases with no gene match: 3. This CDR3 contains 14 residues. CDR1 WNHNN and CDR2 SYGVQD come from the germline V gene (reference sequence).

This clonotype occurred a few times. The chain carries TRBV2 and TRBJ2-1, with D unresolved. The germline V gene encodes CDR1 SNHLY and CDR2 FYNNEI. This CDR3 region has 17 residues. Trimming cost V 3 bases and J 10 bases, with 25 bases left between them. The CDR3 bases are TGTGCCAGCAGTGAGGCAGAAATCTCCTCCCGCCTTGCGGAGCAGTTCTTC. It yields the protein CASSEAEISSRLAEQFF.

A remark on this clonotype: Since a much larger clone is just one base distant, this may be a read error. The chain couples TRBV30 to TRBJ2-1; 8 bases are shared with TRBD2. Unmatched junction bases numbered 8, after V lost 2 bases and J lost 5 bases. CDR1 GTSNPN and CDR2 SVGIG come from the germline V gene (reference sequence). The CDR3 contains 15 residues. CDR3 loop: CAWSRSGSTHNEQFF. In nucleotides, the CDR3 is TGTGCCTGGAGTAGAAGCGGGAGTACTCACAATGAGCAGTTCTTC.

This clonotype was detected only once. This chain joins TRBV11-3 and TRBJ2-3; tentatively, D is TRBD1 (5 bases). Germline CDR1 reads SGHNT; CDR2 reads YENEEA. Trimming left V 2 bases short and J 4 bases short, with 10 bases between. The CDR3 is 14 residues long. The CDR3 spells CASSLTLQADTQYF. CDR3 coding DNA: TGTGCCAGCAGCTTAACCTTACAGGCAGATACGCAGTATTTT.

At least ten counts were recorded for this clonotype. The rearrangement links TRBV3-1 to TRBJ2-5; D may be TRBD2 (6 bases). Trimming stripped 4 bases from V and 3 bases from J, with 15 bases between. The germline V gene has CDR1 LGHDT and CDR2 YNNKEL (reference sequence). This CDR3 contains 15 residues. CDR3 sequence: CASSLWGRLEETQYF. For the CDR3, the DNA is TGTGCCAGCAGCCTGTGGGGGAGGTTGGAAGAGACCCAGTACTTC.

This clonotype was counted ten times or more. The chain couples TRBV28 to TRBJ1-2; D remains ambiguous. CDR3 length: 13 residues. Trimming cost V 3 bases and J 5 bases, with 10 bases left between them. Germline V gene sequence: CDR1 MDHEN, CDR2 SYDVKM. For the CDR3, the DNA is TGTGCCAGCAGTTTGGCCCCCATTTATGGCTACACCTTC. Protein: CASSLAPIYGYTF.

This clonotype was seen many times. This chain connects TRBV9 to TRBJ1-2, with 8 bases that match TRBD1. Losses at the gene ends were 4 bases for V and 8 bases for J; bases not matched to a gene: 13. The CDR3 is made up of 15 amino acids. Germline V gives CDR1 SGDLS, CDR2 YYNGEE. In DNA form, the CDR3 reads TGTGCCAGCAGCCCCAATGGACAGGGCTTGAGCGGCTACACCTTC. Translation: CASSPNGQGLSGYTF.

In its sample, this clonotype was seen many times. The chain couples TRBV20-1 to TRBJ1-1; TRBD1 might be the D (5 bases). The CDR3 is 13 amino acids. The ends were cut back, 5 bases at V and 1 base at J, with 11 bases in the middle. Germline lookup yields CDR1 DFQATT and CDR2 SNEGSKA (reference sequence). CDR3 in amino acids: CSAPRTTNTEAFF. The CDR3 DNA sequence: TGCAGTGCTCCGCGGACAACGAACACTGAAGCTTTCTTT.

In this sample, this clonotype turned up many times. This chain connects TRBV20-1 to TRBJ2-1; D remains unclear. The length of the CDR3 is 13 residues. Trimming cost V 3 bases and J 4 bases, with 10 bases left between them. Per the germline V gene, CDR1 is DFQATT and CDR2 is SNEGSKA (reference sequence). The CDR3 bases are TGCAGTGCTAGTTTGCGAAGTTACAATGAGCAGTTCTTC. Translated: CSASLRSYNEQFF.

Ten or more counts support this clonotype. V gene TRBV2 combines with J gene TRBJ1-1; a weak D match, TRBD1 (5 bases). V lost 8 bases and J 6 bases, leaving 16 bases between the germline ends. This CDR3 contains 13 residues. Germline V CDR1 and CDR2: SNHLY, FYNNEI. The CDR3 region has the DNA TGTGCCAGCCACGGGACGGCTGCATCTGAAGCTTTCTTT. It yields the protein CASHGTAASEAFF.

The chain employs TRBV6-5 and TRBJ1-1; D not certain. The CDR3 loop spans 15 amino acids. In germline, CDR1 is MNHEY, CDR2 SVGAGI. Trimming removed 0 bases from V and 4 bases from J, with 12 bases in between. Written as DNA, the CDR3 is TGTGCCAGCAGTTACTCCTCGGGGAGGAGCACTGAAGCTTTCTTT. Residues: CASSYSSGRSTEAFF.

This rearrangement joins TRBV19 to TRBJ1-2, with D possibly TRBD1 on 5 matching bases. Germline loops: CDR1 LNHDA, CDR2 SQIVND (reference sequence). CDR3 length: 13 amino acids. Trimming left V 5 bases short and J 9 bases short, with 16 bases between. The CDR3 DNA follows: TGTGCCAGTAGTTCCCAGGGAGTGAGGAGCTACACCTTC. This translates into CASSSQGVRSYTF.

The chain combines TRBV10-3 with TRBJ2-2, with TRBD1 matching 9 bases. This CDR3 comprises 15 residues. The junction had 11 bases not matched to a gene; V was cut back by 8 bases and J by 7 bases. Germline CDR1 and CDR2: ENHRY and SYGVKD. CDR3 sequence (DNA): TGTGCCATCGGAAAGGGACAGGGTTTTGGCGGGGAGCTGTTTTTT. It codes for CAIGKGQGFGGELFF.

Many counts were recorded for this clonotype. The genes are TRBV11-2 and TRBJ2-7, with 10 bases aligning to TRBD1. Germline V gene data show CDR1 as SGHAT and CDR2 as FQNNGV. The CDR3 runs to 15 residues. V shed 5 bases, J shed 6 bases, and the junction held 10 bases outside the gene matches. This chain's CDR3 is CASSLRTGGAFEQYF. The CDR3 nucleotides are TGTGCCAGCAGCCTAAGGACAGGGGGGGCCTTCGAGCAGTACTTC.

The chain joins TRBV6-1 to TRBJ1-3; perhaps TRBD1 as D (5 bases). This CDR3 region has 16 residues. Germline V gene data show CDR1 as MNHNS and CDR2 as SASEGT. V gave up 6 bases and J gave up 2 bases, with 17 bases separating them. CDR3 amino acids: CASSQPGGTAGNTIYF. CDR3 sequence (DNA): TGTGCCAGCAGCCAGCCTGGGGGGACGGCTGGAAACACCATATATTTT.

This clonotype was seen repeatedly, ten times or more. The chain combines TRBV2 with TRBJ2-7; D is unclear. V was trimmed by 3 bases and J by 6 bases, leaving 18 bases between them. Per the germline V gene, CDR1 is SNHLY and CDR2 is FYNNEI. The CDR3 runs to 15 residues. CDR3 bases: TGTGCCAGCAGTGACGATACGGACCCATGGGGCGAGCAGTACTTC. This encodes CASSDDTDPWGEQYF.

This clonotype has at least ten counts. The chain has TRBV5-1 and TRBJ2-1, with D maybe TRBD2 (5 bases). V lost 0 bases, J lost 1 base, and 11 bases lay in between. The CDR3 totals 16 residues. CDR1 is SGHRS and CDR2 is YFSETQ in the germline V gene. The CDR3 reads CASSLGPSRSYNEQFF. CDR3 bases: TGCGCCAGCAGCTTGGGGCCTAGCCGTTCCTACAATGAGCAGTTCTTC.

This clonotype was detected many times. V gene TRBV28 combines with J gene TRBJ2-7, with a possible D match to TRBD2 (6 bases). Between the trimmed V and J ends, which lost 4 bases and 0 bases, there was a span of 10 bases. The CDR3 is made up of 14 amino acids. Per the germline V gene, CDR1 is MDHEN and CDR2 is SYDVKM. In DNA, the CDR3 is TGTGCCAGCAGTTCGCCCGGGAGCTCCTACGAGCAGTACTTC. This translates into CASSSPGSSYEQYF.

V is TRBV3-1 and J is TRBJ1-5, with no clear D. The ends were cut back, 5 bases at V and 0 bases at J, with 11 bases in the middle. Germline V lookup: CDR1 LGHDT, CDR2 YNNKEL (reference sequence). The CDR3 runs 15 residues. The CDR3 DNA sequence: TGTGCCAGCAGCGTAAGTGCCTCTAGCAATCAGCCCCAGCATTTT. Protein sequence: CASSVSASSNQPQHF. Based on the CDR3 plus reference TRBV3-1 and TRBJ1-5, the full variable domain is DTAVSQTPKYLVTQMGNDKSIKCEQNLGHDTMYWYKQDSKKFLKIMFSYNNKELIINETVPNRFSPKSPDKAHLNLHINSLELGDSAVYFCASSVSASSNQPQHFGDGTRLSIL.

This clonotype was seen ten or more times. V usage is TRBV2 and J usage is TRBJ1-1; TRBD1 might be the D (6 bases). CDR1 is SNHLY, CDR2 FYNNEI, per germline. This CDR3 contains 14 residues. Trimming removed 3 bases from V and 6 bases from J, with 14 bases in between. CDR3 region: CASSDNWGASEAFF. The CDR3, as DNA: TGTGCCAGCAGTGATAATTGGGGGGCTTCTGAAGCTTTCTTT.